The present T cell receptor (beta chain) was sequenced within a study of cytomegalovirus exposure and HLA in healthy donors. Overall study results and limits: Beyond CMV serostatus, there was no information to go on about immune exposure. When a later analysis was performed, an Asian-associated ancestry cluster reportedly had fewer N-insertions than the roughly 630-donor mean.

PCR amplification relied on 60 Vbeta primers (plus 13 Jbeta primers). Using immunoSEQ multiplex PCR, the repertoire was profiled, and TCRdb retains in-frame clones only, with some absent. The sample lists about 190,000 clones; 75% to 90% were seen once. Concerning this clone: Its antigen is unidentified.

Trimming removed 0 bases from V and 0 bases from J; junction bases left unmatched: 7. CDR1 is SGHTS and CDR2 is YDEGEE in the germline V gene. This CDR3 spans 18 amino acids. The clonotype originates from a man younger than 45 in good health and CMV-seronegative. The gene calls are TRBV5-8 and TRBJ2-3, with 10 bases fitting TRBD2. Sequenced input: PBMCs. The CDR3 protein is CASSLGLAGVLSTDTQYF. In nucleotides, the CDR3 is TGTGCCAGCAGCTTGGGGCTAGCGGGAGTCCTAAGCACAGATACGCAGTATTTT.